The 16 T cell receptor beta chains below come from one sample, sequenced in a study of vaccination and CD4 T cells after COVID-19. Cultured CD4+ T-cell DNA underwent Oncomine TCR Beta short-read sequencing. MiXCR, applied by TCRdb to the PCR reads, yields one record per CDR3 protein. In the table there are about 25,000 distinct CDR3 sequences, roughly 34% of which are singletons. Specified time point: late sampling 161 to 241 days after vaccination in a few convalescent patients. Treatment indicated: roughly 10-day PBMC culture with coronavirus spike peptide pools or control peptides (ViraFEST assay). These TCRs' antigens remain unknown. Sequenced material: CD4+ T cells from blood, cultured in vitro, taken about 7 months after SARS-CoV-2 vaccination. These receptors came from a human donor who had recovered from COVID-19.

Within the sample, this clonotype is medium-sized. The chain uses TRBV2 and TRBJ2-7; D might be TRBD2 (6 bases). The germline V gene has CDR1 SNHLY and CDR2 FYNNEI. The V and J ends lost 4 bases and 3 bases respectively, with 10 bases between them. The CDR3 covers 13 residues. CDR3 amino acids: CASSALADYEQYF. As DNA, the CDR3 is TGTGCCAGCAGTGCGTTAGCGGACTACGAGCAGTACTTC.

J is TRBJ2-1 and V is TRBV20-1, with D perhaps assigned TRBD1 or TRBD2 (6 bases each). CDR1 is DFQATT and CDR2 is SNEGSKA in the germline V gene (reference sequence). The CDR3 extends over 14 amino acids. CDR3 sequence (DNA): TGCAGCGTTCGGGGGCCCGGAGCTTACAATGAGCAGTTCTTC. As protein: CSVRGPGAYNEQFF.

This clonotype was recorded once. The CDR3 protein is CASRPRDRVNEQYF. The CDR3 nucleotides are TGTGCCAGTAGACCCCGGGACAGGGTAAACGAGCAGTACTTC. The J gene is TRBJ2-7, the V gene TRBV19, with 9 bases matching TRBD1. Losses at the gene ends were 6 bases for V and 5 bases for J; bases not matched to a gene: 8. Germline V lookup: CDR1 LNHDA, CDR2 SQIVND (reference sequence). This CDR3 has 14 residues.

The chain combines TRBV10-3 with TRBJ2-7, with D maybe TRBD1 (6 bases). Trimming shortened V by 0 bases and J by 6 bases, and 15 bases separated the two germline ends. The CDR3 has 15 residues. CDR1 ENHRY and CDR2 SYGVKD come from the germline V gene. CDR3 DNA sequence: TGTGCCATCAGTGAGTCGGGGGCCTCAAGGCTCGAGCAGTACTTC. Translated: CAISESGASRLEQYF.

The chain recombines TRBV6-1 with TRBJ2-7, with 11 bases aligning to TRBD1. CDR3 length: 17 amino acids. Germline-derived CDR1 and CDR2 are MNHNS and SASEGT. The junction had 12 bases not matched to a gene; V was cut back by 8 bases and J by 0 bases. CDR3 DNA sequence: TGTGCCAGCCGGGGGACAGGGGGGAGCGGGGGCTCCTACGAGCAGTACTTC. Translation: CASRGTGGSGGSYEQYF.

The CDR3 DNA is TGTGCCAGCAGCCAAGCTAACCTTCCCTACAATGAGCAGTTCTTC. As protein: CASSQANLPYNEQFF. V gene TRBV14 combines with J gene TRBJ2-1; D is unclear. Trimming pared 1 base from V and 2 bases from J, leaving 9 bases between. Germline CDR1 reads SGHDN; CDR2 reads FVKESK. This CDR3 is built from 15 residues. Drawing the rest from reference TRBV14 and TRBJ2-1, the complete variable domain is EAGVTQFPSHSVIEKGQTVTLRCDPISGHDNLYWYRRVMGKEIKFLLHFVKESKQDESGMPNNRFLAERTGGTYSTLKVQPAELEDSGVYFCASSQANLPYNEQFFGPGTRLTVL.

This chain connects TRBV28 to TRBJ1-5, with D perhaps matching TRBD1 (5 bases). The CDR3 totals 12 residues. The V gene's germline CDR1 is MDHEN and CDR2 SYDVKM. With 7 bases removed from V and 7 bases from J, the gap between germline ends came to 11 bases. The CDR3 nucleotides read TGTGCCAGCAAGGGGCTTGTACAGCCCCAGCATTTT. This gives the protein CASKGLVQPQHF.

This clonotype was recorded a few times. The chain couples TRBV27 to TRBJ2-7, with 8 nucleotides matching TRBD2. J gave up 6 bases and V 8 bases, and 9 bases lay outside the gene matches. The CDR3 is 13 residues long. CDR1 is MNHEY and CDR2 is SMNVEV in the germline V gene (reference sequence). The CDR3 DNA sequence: TGTGCCAGCCTCCCGGGAGGGGGTCGCGAGCAGTACTTC. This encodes CASLPGGGREQYF.

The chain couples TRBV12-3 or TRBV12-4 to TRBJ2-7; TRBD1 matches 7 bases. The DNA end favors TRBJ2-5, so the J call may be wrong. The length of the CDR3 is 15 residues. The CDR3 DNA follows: TGTGCCAGCAGTCAAACCGAGACAGGGCGTGGGACCCAGTACTTC. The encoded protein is CASSQTETGRGTQYF.

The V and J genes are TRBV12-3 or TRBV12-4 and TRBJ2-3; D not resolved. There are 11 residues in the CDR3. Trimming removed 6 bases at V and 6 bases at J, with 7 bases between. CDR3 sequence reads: CASRGRDTQYF. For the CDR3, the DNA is TGTGCCAGCAGGGGTAGGGATACGCAGTATTTT.

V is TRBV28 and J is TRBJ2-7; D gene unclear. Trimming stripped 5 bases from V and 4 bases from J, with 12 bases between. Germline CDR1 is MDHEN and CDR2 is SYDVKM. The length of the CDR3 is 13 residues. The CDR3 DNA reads TGTGCCAGCAGTCCGTTGGTGGGGTACGAGCAGTACTTC. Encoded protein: CASSPLVGYEQYF.

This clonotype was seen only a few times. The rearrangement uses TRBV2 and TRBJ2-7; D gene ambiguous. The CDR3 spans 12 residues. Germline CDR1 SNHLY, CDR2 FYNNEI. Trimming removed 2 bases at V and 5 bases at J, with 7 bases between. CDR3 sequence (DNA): TGTGCCAGCAGTGAAAGGGTTGACGAGCAGTACTTC. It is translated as CASSERVDEQYF.

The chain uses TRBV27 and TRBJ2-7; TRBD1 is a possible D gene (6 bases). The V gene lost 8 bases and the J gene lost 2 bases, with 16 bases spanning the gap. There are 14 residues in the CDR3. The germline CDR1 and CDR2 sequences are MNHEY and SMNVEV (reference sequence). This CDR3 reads CASGQRSGAYEQYF. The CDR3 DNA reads TGTGCCAGCGGGCAAAGGTCAGGGGCCTACGAGCAGTACTTC.

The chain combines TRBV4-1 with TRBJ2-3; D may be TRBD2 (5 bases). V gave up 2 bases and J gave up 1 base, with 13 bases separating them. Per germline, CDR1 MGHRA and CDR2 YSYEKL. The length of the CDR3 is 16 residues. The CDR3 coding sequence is TGCGCCAGCAGCCAATCGCCCCTTAGCGGCACAGATACGCAGTATTTT. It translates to CASSQSPLSGTDTQYF.

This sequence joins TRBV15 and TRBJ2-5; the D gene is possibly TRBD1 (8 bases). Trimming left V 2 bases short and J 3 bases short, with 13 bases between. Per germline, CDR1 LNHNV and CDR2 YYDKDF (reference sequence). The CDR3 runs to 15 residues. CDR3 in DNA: TGTGCCACCAGCAGAAGACAGGGGAGGGAAGAGACCCAGTACTTC. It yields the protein CATSRRQGREETQYF.

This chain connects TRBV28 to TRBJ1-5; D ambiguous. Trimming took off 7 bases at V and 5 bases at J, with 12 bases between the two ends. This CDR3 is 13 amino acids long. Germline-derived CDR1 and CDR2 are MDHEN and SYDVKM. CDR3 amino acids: CASMTSLDQPQHF. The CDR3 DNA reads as TGTGCCAGCATGACTTCCCTCGATCAGCCCCAGCATTTT.